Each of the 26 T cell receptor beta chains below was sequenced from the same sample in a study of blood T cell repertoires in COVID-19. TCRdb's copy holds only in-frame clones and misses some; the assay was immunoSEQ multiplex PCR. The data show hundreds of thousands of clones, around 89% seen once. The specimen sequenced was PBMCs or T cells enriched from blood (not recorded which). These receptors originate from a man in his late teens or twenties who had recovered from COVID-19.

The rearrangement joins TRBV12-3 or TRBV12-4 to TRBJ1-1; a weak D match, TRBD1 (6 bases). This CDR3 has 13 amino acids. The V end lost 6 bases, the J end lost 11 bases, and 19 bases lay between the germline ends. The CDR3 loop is CASSPTEQGEAFF. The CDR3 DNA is TGTGCCAGCAGCCCCACGGAACAGGGAGAGGCTTTCTTT.

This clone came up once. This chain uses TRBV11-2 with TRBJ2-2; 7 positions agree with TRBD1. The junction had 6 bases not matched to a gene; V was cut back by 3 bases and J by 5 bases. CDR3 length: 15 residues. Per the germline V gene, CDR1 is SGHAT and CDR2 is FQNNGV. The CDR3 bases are TGTGCCAGCAGCTTTACGGCAGGGGGAACCGGGGAGCTGTTTTTT. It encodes CASSFTAGGTGELFF.

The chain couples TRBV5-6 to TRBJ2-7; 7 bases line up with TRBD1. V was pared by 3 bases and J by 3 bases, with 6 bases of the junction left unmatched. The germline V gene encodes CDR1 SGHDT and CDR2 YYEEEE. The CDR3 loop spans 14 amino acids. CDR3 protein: CASSWDRSLYEQYF. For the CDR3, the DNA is TGTGCCAGCAGCTGGGACAGATCCCTCTACGAGCAGTACTTC.

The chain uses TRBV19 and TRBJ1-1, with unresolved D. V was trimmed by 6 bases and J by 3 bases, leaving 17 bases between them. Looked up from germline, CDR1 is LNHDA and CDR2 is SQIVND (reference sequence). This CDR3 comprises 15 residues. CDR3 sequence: CASRGGIGVYTEAFF. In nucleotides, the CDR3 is TGTGCCAGTAGGGGTGGGATCGGGGTTTACACTGAAGCTTTCTTT.

The CDR3 DNA reads TGTGCCAGCAGCGACCGGGACAGGGGTGCACCCCTCCACTTT. The encoded protein is CASSDRDRGAPLHF. The chain employs TRBV9 and TRBJ1-6, with 10 bases fitting TRBD1. The germline V gene has CDR1 SGDLS and CDR2 YYNGEE. There are 14 residues in the CDR3. V was pared by 3 bases and J by 11 bases, with 5 bases of the junction left unmatched. The full variable domain, completed using reference TRBV9 and TRBJ1-6, is DSGVTQTPKHLITATGQRVTLRCSPRSGDLSVYWYQQSLDQGLQFLIQYYNGEERAKGNILERFSAQQFPDLHSELNLSSLELGDSALYFCASSDRDRGAPLHFGNGTRLTVT.

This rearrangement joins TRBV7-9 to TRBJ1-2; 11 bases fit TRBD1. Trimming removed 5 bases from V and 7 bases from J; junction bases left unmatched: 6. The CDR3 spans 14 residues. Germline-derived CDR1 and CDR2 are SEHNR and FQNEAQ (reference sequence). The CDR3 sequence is CASSLRTGGVGYTF. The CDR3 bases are TGTGCCAGCAGCCTCCGGACAGGGGGCGTTGGCTACACCTTC.

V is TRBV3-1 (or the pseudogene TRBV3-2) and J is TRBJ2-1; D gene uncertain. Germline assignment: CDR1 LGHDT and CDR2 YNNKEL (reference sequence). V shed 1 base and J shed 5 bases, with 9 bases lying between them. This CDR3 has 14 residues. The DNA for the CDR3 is TGTGCCAGCAGCCAAGTTCCTCGGGACAATGAGCAGTTCTTC. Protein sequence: CASSQVPRDNEQFF.

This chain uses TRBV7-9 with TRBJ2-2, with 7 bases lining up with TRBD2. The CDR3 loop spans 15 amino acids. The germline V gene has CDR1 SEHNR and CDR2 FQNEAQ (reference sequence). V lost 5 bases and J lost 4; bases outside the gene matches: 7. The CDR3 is CASSRGLGGTGELFF. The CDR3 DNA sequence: TGTGCCAGCAGCCGAGGACTAGGAGGCACCGGGGAGCTGTTTTTT. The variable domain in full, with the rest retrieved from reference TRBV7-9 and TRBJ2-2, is DTGVSQNPRHKITKRGQNVTFRCDPISEHNRLYWYRQTLGQGPEFLTYFQNEAQLEKSRLLSDRFSAERPKGSFSTLEIQRTEQGDSAMYLCASSRGLGGTGELFFGEGSRLTVL.

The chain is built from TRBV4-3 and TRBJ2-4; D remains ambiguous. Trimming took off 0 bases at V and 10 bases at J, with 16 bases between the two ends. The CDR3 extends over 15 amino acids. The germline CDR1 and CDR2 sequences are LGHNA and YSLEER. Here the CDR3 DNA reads TGCGCCAGCAGCCAAGATTCGAAGCACCCCCTGATTCAGTACTTC. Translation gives CASSQDSKHPLIQYF.

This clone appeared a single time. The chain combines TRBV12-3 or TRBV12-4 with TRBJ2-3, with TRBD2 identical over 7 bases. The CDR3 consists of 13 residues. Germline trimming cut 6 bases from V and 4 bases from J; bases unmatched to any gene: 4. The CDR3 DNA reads TGTGCCAGCAGCCTCCGGGGGGCAGATACGCAGTATTTT. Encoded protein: CASSLRGADTQYF.

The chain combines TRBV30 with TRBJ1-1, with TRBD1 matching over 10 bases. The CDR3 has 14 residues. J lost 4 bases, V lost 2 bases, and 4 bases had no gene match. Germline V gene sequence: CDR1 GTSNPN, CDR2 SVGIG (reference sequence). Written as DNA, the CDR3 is TGTGCCTGGAGTACGACAGGGGGCGGCACTGAAGCTTTCTTT. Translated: CAWSTTGGGTEAFF.

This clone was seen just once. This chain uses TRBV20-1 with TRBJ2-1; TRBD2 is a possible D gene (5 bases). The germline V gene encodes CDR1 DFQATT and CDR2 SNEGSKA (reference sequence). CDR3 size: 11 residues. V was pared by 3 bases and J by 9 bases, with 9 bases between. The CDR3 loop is CSASGGGEQFF. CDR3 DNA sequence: TGCAGTGCTAGTGGTGGAGGTGAGCAGTTCTTC.

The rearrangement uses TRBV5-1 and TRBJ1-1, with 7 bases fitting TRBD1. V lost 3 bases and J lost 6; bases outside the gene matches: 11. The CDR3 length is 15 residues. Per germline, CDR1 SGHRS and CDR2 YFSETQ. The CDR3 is CASSSLDRDGSEAFF. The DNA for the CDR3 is TGCGCCAGCAGCTCCCTCGACAGGGATGGTTCTGAAGCTTTCTTT.

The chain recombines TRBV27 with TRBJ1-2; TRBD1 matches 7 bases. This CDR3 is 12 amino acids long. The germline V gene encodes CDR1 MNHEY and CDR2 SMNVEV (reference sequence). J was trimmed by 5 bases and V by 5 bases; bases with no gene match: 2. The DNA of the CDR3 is TGTGCCAGCAGTACACAGGGGTATGGCTACACCTTC. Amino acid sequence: CASSTQGYGYTF.

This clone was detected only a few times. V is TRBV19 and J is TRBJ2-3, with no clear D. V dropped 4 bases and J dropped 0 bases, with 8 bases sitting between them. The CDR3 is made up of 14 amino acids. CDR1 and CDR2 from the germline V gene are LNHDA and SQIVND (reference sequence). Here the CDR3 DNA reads TGTGCCAGTAGTAGGTCTAGTAGCACAGATACGCAGTATTTT. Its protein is CASSRSSSTDTQYF.

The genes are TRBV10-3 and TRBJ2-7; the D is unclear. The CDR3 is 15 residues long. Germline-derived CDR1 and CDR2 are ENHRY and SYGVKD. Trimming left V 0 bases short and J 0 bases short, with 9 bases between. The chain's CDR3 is CAISESSTYSYEQYF. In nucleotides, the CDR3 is TGTGCCATCAGTGAGTCGAGTACCTACTCCTACGAGCAGTACTTC.

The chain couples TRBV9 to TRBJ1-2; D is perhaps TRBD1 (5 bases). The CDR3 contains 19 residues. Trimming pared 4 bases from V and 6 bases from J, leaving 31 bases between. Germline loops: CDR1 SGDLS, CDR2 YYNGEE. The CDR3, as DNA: TGTGCCAGCAGCTCTTATTTTTCGATCCCAACGGGCAGGGATAATGGCTACACCTTC. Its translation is CASSSYFSIPTGRDNGYTF.

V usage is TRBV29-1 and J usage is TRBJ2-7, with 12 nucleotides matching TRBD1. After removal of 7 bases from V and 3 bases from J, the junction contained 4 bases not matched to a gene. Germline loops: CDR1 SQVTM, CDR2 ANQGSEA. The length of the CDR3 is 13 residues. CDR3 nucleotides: TGCAGCGCCGGGACAGGGGGCTTCTACGAGCAGTACTTC. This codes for CSAGTGGFYEQYF.

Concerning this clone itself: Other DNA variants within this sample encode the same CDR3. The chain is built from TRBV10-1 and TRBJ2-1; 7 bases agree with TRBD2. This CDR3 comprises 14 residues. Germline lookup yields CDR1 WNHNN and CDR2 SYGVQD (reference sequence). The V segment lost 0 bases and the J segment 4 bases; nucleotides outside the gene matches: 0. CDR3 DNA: TGCGCCAGCAGTGAGTCGGGGGGGTACAATGAGCAGTTCTTC. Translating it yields CASSESGGYNEQFF.

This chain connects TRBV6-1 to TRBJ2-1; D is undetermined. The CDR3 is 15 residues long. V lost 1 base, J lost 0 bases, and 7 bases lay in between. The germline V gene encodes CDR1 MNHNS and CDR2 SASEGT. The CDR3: CASSEERSSYNEQFF. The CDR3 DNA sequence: TGTGCCAGCAGTGAAGAGAGAAGCTCCTACAATGAGCAGTTCTTC.

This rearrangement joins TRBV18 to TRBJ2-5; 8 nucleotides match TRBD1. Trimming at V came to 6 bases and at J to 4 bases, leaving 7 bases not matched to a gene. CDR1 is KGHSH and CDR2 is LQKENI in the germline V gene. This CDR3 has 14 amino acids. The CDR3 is CASSLTGGTETQYF. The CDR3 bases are TGTGCCAGCTCGCTCACAGGGGGAACAGAGACCCAGTACTTC. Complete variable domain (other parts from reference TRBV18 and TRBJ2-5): NAGVMQNPRHLVRRRGQEARLRCSPMKGHSHVYWYRQLPEEGLKFMVYLQKENIIDESGMPKERFSAEFPKEGPSILRIQQVVRGDSAAYFCASSLTGGTETQYFGPGTRLLVL.

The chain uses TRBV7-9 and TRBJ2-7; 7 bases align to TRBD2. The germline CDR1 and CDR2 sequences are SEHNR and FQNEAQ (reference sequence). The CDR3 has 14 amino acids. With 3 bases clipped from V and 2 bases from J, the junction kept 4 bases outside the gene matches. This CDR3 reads CASSLDGTTYEQYF. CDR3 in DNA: TGTGCCAGCAGCTTGGACGGGACTACCTACGAGCAGTACTTC.

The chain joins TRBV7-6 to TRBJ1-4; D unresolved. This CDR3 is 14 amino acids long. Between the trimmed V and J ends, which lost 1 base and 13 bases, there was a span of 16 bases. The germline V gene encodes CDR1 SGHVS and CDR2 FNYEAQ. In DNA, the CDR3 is TGTGCCAGCAGCTTAGACACGGCGGACTCCTTACTGTTTTTT. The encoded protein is CASSLDTADSLLFF.

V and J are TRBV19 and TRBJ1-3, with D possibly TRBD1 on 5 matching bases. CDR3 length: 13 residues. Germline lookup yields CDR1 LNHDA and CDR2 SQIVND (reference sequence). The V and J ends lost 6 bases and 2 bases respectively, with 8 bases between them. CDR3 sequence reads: CASSQGAGNTIYF. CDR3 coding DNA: TGTGCCAGTAGCCAGGGCGCTGGAAACACCATATATTTT.

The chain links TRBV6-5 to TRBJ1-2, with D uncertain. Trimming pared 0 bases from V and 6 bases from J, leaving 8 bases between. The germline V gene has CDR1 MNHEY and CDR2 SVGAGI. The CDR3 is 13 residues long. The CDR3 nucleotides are TGTGCCAGCAGTTACTCGAGGGAAAATGGCTACACCTTC. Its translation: CASSYSRENGYTF.

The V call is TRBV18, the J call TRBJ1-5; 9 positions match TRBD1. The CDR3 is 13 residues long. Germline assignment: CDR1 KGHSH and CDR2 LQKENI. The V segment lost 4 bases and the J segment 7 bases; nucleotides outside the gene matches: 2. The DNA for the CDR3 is TGTGCCAGCTCACGGGACAGGGACCAGCCCCAGCATTTT. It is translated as CASSRDRDQPQHF. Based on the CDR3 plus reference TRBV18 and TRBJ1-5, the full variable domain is NAGVMQNPRHLVRRRGQEARLRCSPMKGHSHVYWYRQLPEEGLKFMVYLQKENIIDESGMPKERFSAEFPKEGPSILRIQQVVRGDSAAYFCASSRDRDQPQHFGDGTRLSIL.